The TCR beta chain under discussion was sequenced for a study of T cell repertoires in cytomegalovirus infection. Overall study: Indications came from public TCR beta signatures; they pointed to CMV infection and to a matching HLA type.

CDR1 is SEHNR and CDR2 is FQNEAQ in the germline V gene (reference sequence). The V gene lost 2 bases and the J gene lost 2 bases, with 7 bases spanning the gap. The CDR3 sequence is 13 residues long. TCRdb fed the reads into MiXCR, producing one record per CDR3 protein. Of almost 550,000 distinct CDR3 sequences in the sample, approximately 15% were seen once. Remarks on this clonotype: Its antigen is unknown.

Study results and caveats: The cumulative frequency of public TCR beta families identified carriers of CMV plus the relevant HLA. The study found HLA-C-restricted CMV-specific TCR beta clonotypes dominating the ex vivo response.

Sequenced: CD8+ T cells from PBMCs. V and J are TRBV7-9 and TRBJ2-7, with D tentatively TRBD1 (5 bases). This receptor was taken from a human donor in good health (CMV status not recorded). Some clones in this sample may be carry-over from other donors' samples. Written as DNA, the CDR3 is TGTGCCAGCAGCTTACTGACAGCCTACGAGCAGTACTTC. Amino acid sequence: CASSLLTAYEQYF.